Listed below are T cell receptor beta chains from one sample, sequenced in a study of CD8 T cells in ankylosing spondylitis. One entry per CDR3 protein, called by TCRdb with MiXCR from the 5' RACE reads. The sample carries some 240,000 distinct CDR3 sequences, approximately 9% recorded once. The sequenced sample was blood, either unsorted or a sorted T cell fraction (not recorded which). These receptors came from a male donor with ankylosing spondylitis or in good health (not recorded which). Each CDR3 is given without its conserved first and last residue. Fields, in order: J gene, V gene, CDR3 protein.

>TRBJ2-3|TRBV7-8
ASSLASWEADTQY
>TRBJ1-2|TRBV10-3
AISAWRGTFYGYT
>TRBJ2-1|TRBV20-1
SASTPGGWNEQF
>TRBJ1-4|TRBV19
ASTSTKQGPANEKLF
>TRBJ2-6|TRBV5-1
ASGSVGRSGANVLT
>TRBJ2-1|TRBV7-6
ASSLATQSSYNEQF
>TRBJ2-3|TRBV30
AWSLGGGSDTQY
>TRBJ2-3|TRBV12-3/TRBV12-4
ASRRSGGARDTQY
>TRBJ1-1|TRBV7-8
ASSRTAHEAF
>TRBJ2-2|TRBV5-6
ASSFGFSGTKNTGELF
>TRBJ1-4|TRBV7-2
ASSLWSRPTNEKLF